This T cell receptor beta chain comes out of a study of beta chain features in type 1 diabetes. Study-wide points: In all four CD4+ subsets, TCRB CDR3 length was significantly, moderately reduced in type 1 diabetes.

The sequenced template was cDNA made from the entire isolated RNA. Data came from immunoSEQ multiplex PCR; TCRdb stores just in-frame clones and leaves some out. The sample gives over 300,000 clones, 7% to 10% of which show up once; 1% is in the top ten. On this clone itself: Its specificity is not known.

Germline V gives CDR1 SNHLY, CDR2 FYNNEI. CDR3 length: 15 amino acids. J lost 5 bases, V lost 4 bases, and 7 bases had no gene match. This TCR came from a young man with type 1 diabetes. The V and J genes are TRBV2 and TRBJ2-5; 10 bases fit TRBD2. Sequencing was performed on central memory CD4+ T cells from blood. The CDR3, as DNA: TGTGCCAGCAGTGTCCTCGGGACTAGCGCGGAGACCCAGTACTTC. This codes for CASSVLGTSAETQYF. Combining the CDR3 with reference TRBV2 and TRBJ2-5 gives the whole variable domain EPEVTQTPSHQVTQMGQEVILRCVPISNHLYFYWYRQILGQKVEFLVSFYNNEISEKSEIFDDQFSVERPDGSNFTLKIRSTKLEDSAMYFCASSVLGTSAETQYFGPGTRLLVL.